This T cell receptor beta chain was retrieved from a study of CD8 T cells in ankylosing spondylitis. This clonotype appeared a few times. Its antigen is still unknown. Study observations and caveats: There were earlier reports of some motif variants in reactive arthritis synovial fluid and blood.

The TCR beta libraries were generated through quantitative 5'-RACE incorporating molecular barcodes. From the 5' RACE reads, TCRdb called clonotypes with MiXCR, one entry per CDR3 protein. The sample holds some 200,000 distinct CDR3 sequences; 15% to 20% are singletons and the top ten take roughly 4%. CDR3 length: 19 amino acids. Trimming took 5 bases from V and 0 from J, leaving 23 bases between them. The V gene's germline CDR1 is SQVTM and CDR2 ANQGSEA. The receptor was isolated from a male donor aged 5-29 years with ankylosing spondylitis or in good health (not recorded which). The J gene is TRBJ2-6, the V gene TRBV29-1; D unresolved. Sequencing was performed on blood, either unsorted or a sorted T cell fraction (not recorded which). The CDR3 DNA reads TGCAGCGTTCTGGCCCCCCAACAACACGGAACCTCTGGGGCCAACGTCCTGACTTTC. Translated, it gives CSVLAPQQHGTSGANVLTF.